The T cell receptor (beta chain) described here comes from a study of T cells after yellow fever vaccination. Study-wide results and caveats: The study re-detected most primary-vaccination clones after the booster (96% CD4, roughly 85% CD8). Peaking on day 5 versus 15, the secondary response was faster but weaker.

Per the germline V gene, CDR1 is MNHEY and CDR2 is SVGAGI. The V gene end was trimmed by 0 bases and the J gene end by 6 bases; junction bases not matched to a gene: 5. This CDR3 has 15 residues. The sample holds many counts of this clonotype. Its antigen is as yet unknown. One entry per CDR3 protein, called by TCRdb with MiXCR from the 5' RACE reads. This table holds under 300,000 distinct CDR3 sequences, less than 9% found once. The chain carries TRBV6-5 and TRBJ2-5; 9 bases align to TRBD1. The origin of this receptor is a man aged 25 to 40 who received the YFV17D yellow fever vaccine. The source was CD4+ T cells sorted from PBMCs, collected 15 days after the yellow fever booster vaccination. CDR3 in amino acids: CASSYSVGTGKTQYF. The CDR3 coding sequence is TGTGCCAGCAGTTACTCTGTCGGGACAGGGAAGACCCAGTACTTC.